The 30 T cell receptor beta chains reported below all come from one sample, sequenced in a study of early T cells in non-severe SARS-CoV-2 infection. One entry per CDR3 protein results from TCRdb running MiXCR on the 5' RACE reads. The sample has over 25,000 distinct CDR3 sequences; roughly 5.1% are singletons. Sequences were obtained from whole blood. The receptor source for this set is an adult who was a healthcare worker with PCR-confirmed SARS-CoV-2 infection or an uninfected control (not recorded which).

This clonotype was recorded many times. The CDR3 nucleotides read TGTGCAAGTCGCTTAGCCAAGGCGGGACCGAAGAATTCACCCCTCCACTTT. Protein product: CASRLAKAGPKNSPLHF. The chain has TRBV12-2 and TRBJ1-6; TRBD1, the table's D call, was not compared with the DNA. TRBV12-2 is a recognized pseudogene. The CDR3 is 17 amino acids.

The sample holds a few counts of this clonotype. V is TRBV27 and J is TRBJ2-7, with a weak D call TRBD2 (6 bases). Germline assignment: CDR1 MNHEY and CDR2 SMNVEV (reference sequence). CDR3 length: 15 residues. Between the trimmed V and J ends, which lost 7 bases and 0 bases, there was a span of 16 bases. The CDR3 DNA is TGTGCCAGCACCCGCCGCGCGGGGATCTCCTACGAGCAGTACTTC. It codes for CASTRRAGISYEQYF.

The V call is TRBV7-8, the J call TRBJ1-1, with D tentatively TRBD1 (5 bases). The length of the CDR3 is 14 residues. Germline values: CDR1 SGHVS, CDR2 FQNEAQ. V was clipped by 4 bases and J by 5 bases, with 14 bases between them. CDR3 loop: CASSSRARETEAFF. Written as DNA, the CDR3 is TGTGCCAGCAGCTCCAGGGCGAGGGAAACTGAAGCTTTCTTT.

This clonotype came up many times. A read error may produce the germline difference seen at one junction end. Here the CDR3 DNA reads TGCAGTGCTGTTGACGGCCCTGAGCGGTACTTC. Its translation is CSAVDGPERYF. The chain carries TRBV20-1 and TRBJ2-7; D is unclear. The CDR3 totals 11 residues. The V gene's germline CDR1 is DFQATT and CDR2 SNEGSKA (reference sequence).

This clonotype has only a few counts. This rearrangement joins TRBV6-4 to TRBJ2-2, with TRBD2 matching over 15 bases. Germline V gene sequence: CDR1 MRHNA, CDR2 SNTAGT. The CDR3 spans 17 residues. Germline trimming cut 5 bases from V and 4 bases from J; bases unmatched to any gene: 5. CDR3 bases: TGTGCCAGCAGTCGGACTAGCGGGGGGGCCGGCACCGGGGAGCTGTTTTTT. It codes for CASSRTSGGAGTGELFF.

The V call is TRBV5-1, the J call TRBJ2-7, with D possibly TRBD1 on 6 matching bases. Trimming shortened V by 4 bases and J by 5 bases, and 19 bases separated the two germline ends. Germline V lookup: CDR1 SGHRS, CDR2 YFSETQ. The CDR3 sequence is 15 residues long. CDR3 DNA sequence: TGCGCCAGCAGCCCAGGGGCGCGTCCGGTCGACGAGCAGTACTTC. The encoded protein is CASSPGARPVDEQYF.

This clonotype was detected ten times or more. V is TRBV5-1 and J is TRBJ1-1; D is unresolved. Trimming shortened V by 4 bases and J by 1 base, and 14 bases separated the two germline ends. This CDR3 region has 15 residues. The V gene's germline CDR1 is SGHRS and CDR2 YFSETQ. CDR3 protein: CASSPPWTSNTEAFF. CDR3 DNA: TGCGCCAGCAGCCCCCCATGGACGTCGAACACTGAAGCTTTCTTT.

This clonotype was counted only a few times. Written as DNA, the CDR3 is TGCAGTGCTAGAGTAACTAGAGTAGTCTACAATGAGCAGTTCTTC. Its translation is CSARVTRVVYNEQFF. The chain joins TRBV20-1 to TRBJ2-1; TRBD2 might be the D (5 bases). The germline V gene encodes CDR1 DFQATT and CDR2 SNEGSKA (reference sequence). This CDR3 has 15 amino acids. The V end was cut by 1 base, the J end by 3 bases, with 13 bases between.

This clonotype has a count of ten or more. The rearrangement links TRBV9 to TRBJ2-5; D is unclear. The germline V gene encodes CDR1 SGDLS and CDR2 YYNGEE. Trimming left V 3 bases short and J 5 bases short, with 8 bases between. There are 12 residues in the CDR3. CDR3 bases: TGTGCCAGCAGCGGTCCATGGGAGACCCAGTACTTC. Protein sequence: CASSGPWETQYF.

The CDR3 sequence is CASSWDPSSYEQYF. CDR3 sequence (DNA): TGTGCCAGCAGTTGGGACCCGAGCTCCTACGAGCAGTACTTC. The chain is built from TRBV12-3 or TRBV12-4 and TRBJ2-7; D is tentatively TRBD1 or TRBD2 (5 bases each). This CDR3 has 14 amino acids. Trimming shortened V by 4 bases and J by 0 bases, and 10 bases separated the two germline ends.

This clonotype was detected ten times or more. The gene calls are TRBV5-1 and TRBJ2-7; D is perhaps TRBD1 or TRBD2 (5 bases each). CDR3 length equals 13 residues. V dropped 2 bases and J dropped 2 bases, with 8 bases sitting between them. Per the germline V gene, CDR1 is SGHRS and CDR2 is YFSETQ. The CDR3 spells CASSFSGPYEQYF. The CDR3 bases are TGCGCCAGCAGCTTTTCGGGACCCTACGAGCAGTACTTC.

V and J are TRBV6-5 and TRBJ2-5; no definite D call. V gave up 0 bases and J gave up 5 bases, with 13 bases separating them. Germline CDR1 MNHEY, CDR2 SVGAGI. The CDR3 covers 15 residues. The CDR3 spells CASSYSSLDPETQYF. The DNA for the CDR3 is TGTGCCAGCAGTTACTCCAGCCTAGACCCCGAGACCCAGTACTTC.

This clonotype was seen repeatedly, ten times or more. The chain carries TRBV29-1 and TRBJ2-1, with D maybe TRBD1 (6 bases). The CDR3 runs 12 residues. V was clipped by 3 bases and J by 8 bases, with 11 bases between them. The V gene's germline CDR1 is SQVTM and CDR2 ANQGSEA. In nucleotides, the CDR3 is TGCAGCGTTGATAACAGGGTCGATGAGCAGTTCTTC. Translation: CSVDNRVDEQFF.

This clonotype was counted many times. The gene calls are TRBV2 and TRBJ2-2, with 9 nucleotides matching TRBD2. Germline V lookup: CDR1 SNHLY, CDR2 FYNNEI. The CDR3 has 14 amino acids. With V trimmed by 10 bases and J by 6 bases, 9 bases remained unmatched. The CDR3 DNA reads as TGTGCCACCAGGGGGACTAGCAATTCCGGGGAGCTGTTTTTT. Encoded protein: CATRGTSNSGELFF.

This clonotype was counted many times. The chain has TRBV5-5 and TRBJ2-1; D might be TRBD1 (5 bases). Germline CDR1 SGHKS, CDR2 YYEKEE (reference sequence). The length of the CDR3 is 15 residues. V lost 2 bases, J lost 7 bases, and 16 bases lay in between. This chain's CDR3 is CASSFQTVAQNEQFF. In nucleotides, the CDR3 is TGTGCCAGCAGCTTTCAGACAGTTGCTCAAAATGAGCAGTTCTTC.

This clonotype was counted only a few times. The V and J genes are TRBV11-2 and TRBJ1-5, with D possibly being TRBD1 (6 bases). Germline CDR1 is SGHAT and CDR2 is FQNNGV. The CDR3 extends over 13 amino acids. Trimming cost V 3 bases and J 11 bases, with 14 bases left between them. The CDR3 region is CASSFSRQAAQHF. The DNA of the CDR3 is TGTGCCAGCAGCTTTTCCAGACAGGCCGCCCAGCATTTT.

The chain is built from TRBV4-1 and TRBJ1-2; 8 positions match TRBD1. Germline V gene lookup returns CDR1 MGHRA and CDR2 YSYEKL. V was clipped by 1 base and J by 8 bases; unmatched bases: 6. CDR3 size: 14 residues. This CDR3 reads CASSQGQGLRGYTF. The CDR3 nucleotides read TGCGCCAGCAGCCAAGGACAGGGGTTACGGGGCTACACCTTC.

This clonotype occurred many times. J is TRBJ1-5 and V is TRBV12-3 or TRBV12-4, with D maybe TRBD1 (5 bases). The CDR3 has 14 amino acids. Deletions cut 7 bases from V and 0 bases from J, with 10 bases between. The CDR3 protein is CASTWGNSNQPQHF. CDR3 nucleotide sequence: TGTGCCAGCACTTGGGGGAATAGCAATCAGCCCCAGCATTTT.

A few counts support this clonotype. The J gene is TRBJ2-1, the V gene TRBV6-6; 10 positions match TRBD2. V dropped 8 bases and J dropped 5; count of bases not matched to a gene: 6. This CDR3 is built from 14 residues. Germline CDR1 and CDR2: MNHNY and SVGAGI (reference sequence). CDR3 nucleotide sequence: TGTGCCAGCGATAGCGGGGGGCGGAACAATGAGCAGTTCTTC. Residues: CASDSGGRNNEQFF.

In its sample, this clonotype was seen many times. This chain uses TRBV29-1 with TRBJ1-5; 7 bases are a match to TRBD1. CDR1 SQVTM and CDR2 ANQGSEA come from the germline V gene. The CDR3 loop spans 13 amino acids. Trimming removed 5 bases from V and 5 bases from J; junction bases left unmatched: 6. Here the CDR3 DNA reads TGCAGCGTTCAGGGCAGGGGGGATCAGCCCCAGCATTTT. Translated: CSVQGRGDQPQHF.

This clonotype was counted ten times or more. The rearrangement links TRBV7-3 to TRBJ2-5; a weak D match, TRBD2 (5 bases). The CDR3 has 13 amino acids. The V gene's germline CDR1 is SGHTA and CDR2 FQGTGA. Trimming left V 5 bases short and J 5 bases short, with 12 bases between. The CDR3 loop is CASSRTSGETQYF. Here the CDR3 DNA reads TGTGCCAGCAGCCGAACATCGGGGGAGACCCAGTACTTC. The full variable domain, completed using reference TRBV7-3 and TRBJ2-5, is GAGVSQTPSNKVTEKGKYVELRCDPISGHTALYWYRQSLGQGPEFLIYFQGTGAADDSGLPNDRFFAVRPEGSVSTLKIQRTERGDSAVYLCASSRTSGETQYFGPGTRLLVL.

This clonotype was detected only a few times. V and J are TRBV20-1 and TRBJ2-3; TRBD2 matches at 11 bases. Per germline, CDR1 DFQATT and CDR2 SNEGSKA (reference sequence). V lost 1 base and J lost 1; bases outside the gene matches: 4. This CDR3 comprises 16 residues. The CDR3 sequence is CSARGLAGGGTDTQYF. CDR3 sequence (DNA): TGCAGTGCTAGAGGTCTAGCGGGAGGCGGCACAGATACGCAGTATTTT.

This clonotype was seen at least ten times. This chain connects TRBV29-1 to TRBJ1-3; D not certain. Deletions cut 5 bases from V and 0 bases from J, with 8 bases between. CDR3 length: 13 amino acids. Per the germline V gene, CDR1 is SQVTM and CDR2 is ANQGSEA. CDR3 sequence reads: CSVRMNSGNTIYF. Written as DNA, the CDR3 is TGCAGCGTTCGTATGAACTCTGGAAACACCATATATTTT.

This clonotype was detected a few times. The chain has TRBV7-3 and TRBJ2-3; D uncertain. This CDR3 is 15 amino acids long. Trimming took 5 bases from V and 0 from J, leaving 12 bases between them. Germline CDR1 reads SGHTA; CDR2 reads FQGTGA. CDR3 DNA sequence: TGTGCCAGCAGCCCCGACCCCTCTAGCACAGATACGCAGTATTTT. Its translation is CASSPDPSSTDTQYF.

This clonotype was counted ten times or more. The V and J genes are TRBV4-1 and TRBJ2-3, with D uncertain. The CDR3 is 13 residues long. The V and J ends lost 0 bases and 3 bases respectively, with 4 bases between them. Germline V lookup: CDR1 MGHRA, CDR2 YSYEKL. The CDR3 sequence: CASSQERTDTQYF. The CDR3 DNA reads as TGCGCCAGCAGCCAAGAAAGGACAGATACGCAGTATTTT.

The sample holds many counts of this clonotype. The DNA for the CDR3 is TGTGCCAGCAGTTCTCCGGGACTAGCCACAGATACGCAGTATTTT. Translating gives CASSSPGLATDTQYF. The rearrangement uses TRBV28 and TRBJ2-3; TRBD2 aligns across 9 bases. This CDR3 is 15 amino acids long. V was clipped by 4 bases and J by 2 bases; unmatched bases: 4. Looked up from germline, CDR1 is MDHEN and CDR2 is SYDVKM.

This clonotype was counted many times. V gene TRBV3-1 combines with J gene TRBJ2-7; D unclear. CDR3 size: 12 residues. V was clipped by 3 bases and J by 3 bases, with 6 bases between them. The germline V gene has CDR1 LGHDT and CDR2 YNNKEL (reference sequence). The CDR3 nucleotides read TGTGCCAGCAGCCATGCTGGCTACGAGCAGTACTTC. The encoded protein is CASSHAGYEQYF.

Note on this clonotype: A much larger clone differs from this one at a single base, so this may be a read error. The chain joins TRBV6-5 to TRBJ2-7, with a tentative D call TRBD1 (6 bases). The CDR3 sequence is 14 residues long. From germline, CDR1 is MNHEY and CDR2 SVGAGI. This CDR3 reads CASNPLSRGHEQHF. The CDR3 region has the DNA TGTGCCAGCAATCCGCTTAGTAGGGGACACGAGCAGCACTTC.

This clonotype was counted at least ten times. The chain has TRBV6-1 and TRBJ1-4; tentatively, D is TRBD1 (6 bases). V was shortened by 2 bases and J by 8 bases, with 12 bases between the two germline ends. CDR1 is MNHNS, CDR2 SASEGT, per germline. The CDR3 length is 14 residues. The CDR3 loop reads CASSEIQGGEKLFF. The CDR3 DNA follows: TGTGCCAGCAGTGAAATACAGGGTGGCGAAAAACTGTTTTTT.

This clonotype was counted at least ten times. CDR3 DNA: TGCGCCAGCAGCCTAGGGCGCGGGAGCGATGAGCAGTTCTTC. This gives the protein CASSLGRGSDEQFF. The chain has TRBV4-1 and TRBJ2-1; 7 bases agree with TRBD2. The V segment lost 4 bases and the J segment 8 bases; nucleotides outside the gene matches: 8. Germline V gene lookup returns CDR1 MGHRA and CDR2 YSYEKL. This CDR3 comprises 14 residues.